This TCR beta chain was obtained from a study of blood T cell repertoires in COVID-19 (dated by TCRdb to 2018 to 2021). For the wider study: Collaborator samples came from the United States, Italy and Spain and covered acute and convalescent phases of COVID-19. The material from the prospective study consisted of cDNA or gDNA derived from T cells, B-cell-depleted T cells, or PBMCs. Deeply sampled blood TCRbeta repertoires from subjects exposed to, actively infected with, or recovered from COVID-19 were included in the dataset. The repertoires were released in a freely available public database intended as a resource for research on the immune response to SARS-CoV-2. The samples were drawn from the first 160 participants of the ongoing ImmuneRACE study and from more than 1,000 subjects provided by 6 global collaborators. A de-identified subject ID, COVID-19 status, age in years and sex were almost always included in the sample metadata. Where available, HLA class I and class II types were taken from metadata supplied by the sample provider and were not determined by assay-based typing. The full study reports these points: The quantity of clinical and demographic metadata differed by source and by participant and was supplied without curation.

Whole blood was collected in K2EDTA tubes by collaborating institutions according to the institutions' own protocols. For TCRbeta analysis, collaborators shipped samples in one of three forms: frozen whole blood, isolated PBMCs, or DNA extracted from either of those sample types. With regard to this clone: No cognate antigen has been identified for it. Base qualities are not provided; no much larger clone lies one nucleotide away.

The CDR3, from cysteine to phenylalanine, totals 13 residues. CDR3 DNA only is kept here, 39 bases in frame from base 1. V has 5 bases trimmed and J has 2 bases trimmed; junction bases matching no gene number 2. Per the germline V gene (reference sequence), LNHDA is the CDR1 and SQIVND is the CDR2. The immunoSEQ Assay, a bias-controlled multiplex PCR, was used to amplify TCRbeta CDR3 regions from genomic DNA. As for the original processing: Nucleated cell counts per sample were estimated from amplification of reference gene primers within the assay. To quantify the absolute abundance of each unique TCRbeta CDR3 rearrangement, sequence reads were collapsed and filtered. For each sample, productive Simpson clonality was calculated as the square root of Simpson's diversity index over productive rearrangements. TCRdb carries this immuneACCESS record with in-frame sequences only. Its versions omit some clonotypes, under half of them owing to an unresolved V gene in the studies checked, with the rest unexplained. Clonal size and the V and J genes are those of that table, whereas D and trimming came from the DNA. Across this sample there are about 110,000 clones, with about 80% seen only once. The top ten clonotypes cover about 14% of the sample.

The source is a woman aged 60-70 years with acute or convalescent COVID-19. Sequenced: peripheral blood. The rearranged chain carries TRBV19 and TRBJ1-2, with TRBD1 identical over 7 junction bases. The CDR3: CASSPTGNYGYTF. At the DNA level, the sequence is TGTGCCAGTAGTCCGACAGGGAACTATGGCTACACCTTC. When the CDR3 is completed using the reference TRBV19 and TRBJ1-2 genes on either side, the full variable domain is DGGITQSPKYLFRKEGQNVTLSCEQNLNHDAMYWYRQDPGQGLRLIYYSQIVNDFQKGDIAEGYSVSREKKESFPLTVTSAQKNPTAFYLCASSPTGNYGYTFGSGTRLTVV.